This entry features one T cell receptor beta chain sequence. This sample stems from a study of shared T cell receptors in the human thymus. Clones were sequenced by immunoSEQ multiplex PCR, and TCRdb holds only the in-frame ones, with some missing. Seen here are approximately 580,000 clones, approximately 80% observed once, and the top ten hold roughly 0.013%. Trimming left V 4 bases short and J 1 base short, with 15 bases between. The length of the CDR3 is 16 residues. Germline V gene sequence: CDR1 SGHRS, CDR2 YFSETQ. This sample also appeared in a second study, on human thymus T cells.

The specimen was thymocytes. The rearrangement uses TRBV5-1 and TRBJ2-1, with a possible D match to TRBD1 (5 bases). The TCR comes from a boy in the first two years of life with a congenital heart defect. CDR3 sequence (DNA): TGCGCCAGCAGCCCCCCCAGGGATTGGTCCTACAATGAGCAGTTCTTC. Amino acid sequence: CASSPPRDWSYNEQFF.